This entry concerns a single T cell receptor beta chain. Deep-level running was used for the assay. Measured with immunoSEQ multiplex PCR; TCRdb has only the in-frame clones, and not every one. The sample includes about 2.1 million clones, about 92% seen only once; the top ten take more than 1.5%. Naive CD8 cells lacked CD45RO and underwent positive selection for CCR7, leaving out terminally differentiated effector memory CD45RA+ cells. This record comes from a study of shared clonotypes between healthy human individuals. The CDR3 runs 15 residues. Germline V gene data show CDR1 as SGHNT and CDR2 as YYREEE (reference sequence). V was pared by 4 bases and J by 4 bases, with 14 bases between.

The source of this sequence is a man aged 18-30 years in good health. Some clones in this sample may be carry-over from other donors' samples. The material sequenced was naive CD8+ T cells from PBMCs. This chain connects TRBV5-4 to TRBJ2-2; no clear D. This chain's CDR3 is CASSQKKEITGELFF. For the CDR3, the DNA is TGTGCCAGCAGCCAAAAAAAGGAGATCACCGGGGAGCTGTTTTTT. Supplemented by reference TRBV5-4 and TRBJ2-2, the full variable domain reads ETGVTQSPTHLIKTRGQQVTLRCSSQSGHNTVSWYQQALGQGPQFIFQYYREEENGRGNFPPRFSGLQFPNYSSELNVNALELDDSALYLCASSQKKEITGELFFGEGSRLTVL.